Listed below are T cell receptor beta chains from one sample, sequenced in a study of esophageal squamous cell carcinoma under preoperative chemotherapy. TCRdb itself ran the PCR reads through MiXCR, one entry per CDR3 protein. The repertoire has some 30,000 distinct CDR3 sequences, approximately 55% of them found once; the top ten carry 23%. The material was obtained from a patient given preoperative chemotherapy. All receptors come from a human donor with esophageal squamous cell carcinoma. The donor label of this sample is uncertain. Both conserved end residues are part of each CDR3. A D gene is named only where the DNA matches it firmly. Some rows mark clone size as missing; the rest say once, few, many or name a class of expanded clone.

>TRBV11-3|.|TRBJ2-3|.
CASSAGAGGGDVDTQYF
TGTGCCAGCAGCGCCGGAGCCGGGGGCGGGGACGTAGATACGCAGTATTTT
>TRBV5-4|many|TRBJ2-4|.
CASSLDQIKNIQYF
TGTGCCAGCAGTTTGGACCAAATCAAAAACATTCAGTACTTC
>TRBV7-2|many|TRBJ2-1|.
CASSLGVEQFF
TGTGCCAGCAGCTTGGGAGTCGAGCAGTTCTTC
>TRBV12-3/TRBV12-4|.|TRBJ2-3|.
CASSSSPGGEGAGELDTQYF
TGTGCCAGCAGTTCATCCCCCGGGGGGGAGGGGGCGGGGGAGCTGGATACGCAGTATTTT
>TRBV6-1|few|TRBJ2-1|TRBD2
CASSPRLAGTYNEQFF
TGTGCCAGCAGTCCCCGACTAGCGGGTACCTACAATGAGCAGTTCTTC
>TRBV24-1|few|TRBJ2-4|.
CATSDPAAGGTKNIQYF
TGTGCCACCAGTGATCCCGCCGCTGGAGGAACCAAAAACATTCAGTACTTC
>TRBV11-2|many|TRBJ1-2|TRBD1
CASSPGQGRTLYGYTF
TGTGCCAGCAGCCCCGGACAGGGCAGGACTCTCTATGGCTACACCTTC
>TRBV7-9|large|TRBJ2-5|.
CASSNTGGGHETQYF
TGTGCCAGCAGTAATACAGGAGGGGGTCACGAGACCCAGTACTTC
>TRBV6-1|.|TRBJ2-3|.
CASTRGRAVDTQYF
TGTGCCAGCACTCGGGGGCGAGCCGTAGATACGCAGTATTTC
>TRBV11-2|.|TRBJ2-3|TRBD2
CAGSGGGDQGTQYF
TGTGCGGGGAGCGGGGGGGGTGACCAGGGTACGCAGTATTTT
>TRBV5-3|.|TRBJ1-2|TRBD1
CARSCPGQGDYGYTF
TGTGCCAGAAGCTGTCCGGGACAGGGGGACTATGGCTACACCTTC
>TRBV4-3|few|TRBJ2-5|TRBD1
CASSHQGAGETQYF
TGCGCCAGCAGCCACCAGGGGGCCGGAGAGACCCAGTACTTC
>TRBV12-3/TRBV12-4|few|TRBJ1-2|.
CASSLDGGNYGYTF
TGTGCCAGCAGTTTAGATGGGGGCAACTATGGCTACACCTTC
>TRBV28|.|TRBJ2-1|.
CASSSGVGFLYNEQFF
TGTGCCAGCAGTTCGGGGGTCGGTTTTCTATACAATGAGCAGTTCTTC
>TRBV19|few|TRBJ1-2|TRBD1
CASRYRGHGGYTF
TGTGCCAGTAGATACAGGGGGCACGGAGGCTACACCTTC
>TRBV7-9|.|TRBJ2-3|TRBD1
CASSQQGPVSSSTDTQYF
TGTGCCAGCAGCCAACAGGGGCCCGTCAGCTCTAGCACAGATACCCAGTATTTC
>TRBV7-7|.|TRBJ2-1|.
CASSLGINRNNEQFF
TGTGCCAGCAGCTTAGGTATCAACAGAAACAATGAGCAGTTCTTC
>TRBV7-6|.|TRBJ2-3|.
CASSASVPGWGATNTQYF
TGTGCCAGCAGCGCAAGCGTGCCGGGGTGGGGAGCCACAAACACGCAGTACTTT
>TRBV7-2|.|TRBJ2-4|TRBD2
CASSSGRGGKDTQYF
TGTGCCAGCAGCTCGGGGCGGGGGGGCAAAGATACGCAGTATTTC
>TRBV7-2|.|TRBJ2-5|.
CASSPRGSTETQYF
TGTGCCAGCAGCCCCCGGGGGAGCACAGAGACCCAGTACTTT
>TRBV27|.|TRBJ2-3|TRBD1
CASRPMGQGHTDTQYF
TGTGCCAGCAGGCCGATGGGACAGGGGCACACAGATACGCAGTATTTT
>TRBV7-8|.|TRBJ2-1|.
CASSSWNGELFF
TGTGCCAGCAGCAGCTGGAACGGGGAGCTGTTTTTC
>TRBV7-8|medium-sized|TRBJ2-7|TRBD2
CASSLRAGLAGGSYEQYF
TGTGCCAGCAGCTTACGGGCGGGACTAGCGGGGGGGTCCTACGAGCAGTACTTC
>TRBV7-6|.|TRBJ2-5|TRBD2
CARSGGGYQETQYF
TGTGCGAGGAGCGGGGGGGGGTACCAAGAGACCCAGTACTTC
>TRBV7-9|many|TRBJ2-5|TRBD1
CASSLGWAGQGRQTQYF
TGTGCCAGCAGCTTAGGATGGGCGGGACAGGGGCGTCAGACCCAGTACTTC
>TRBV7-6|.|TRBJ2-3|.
CATGLGSKDMQYF
TGTGCCACGGGGTTAGGCTCCAAAGACATGCAGTACTTT
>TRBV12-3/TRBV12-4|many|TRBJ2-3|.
CASRLGQTDTQYF
TGTGCCAGCAGGCTGGGACAAACAGATACGCAGTATTTT
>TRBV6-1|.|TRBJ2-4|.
CASSEWEVDF
TGTGCCAGCAGTGAATGGGAGGTGGACTTC
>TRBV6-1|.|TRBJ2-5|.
CASSVTTRETQYF
TGTGCCAGCAGCGTTACGACCAGAGAGACCCAGTACTTC
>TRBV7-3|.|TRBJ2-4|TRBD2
CASSLKLGRGAKDIQYF
TGTGCCAGCAGCCTCAAACTGGGGCGGGGGGCCAAAGACATTCAGTACTTC
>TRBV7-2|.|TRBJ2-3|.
CASSAAVNTDTQYF
TGTGCGAGCAGCGCGGCTGTAAACACAGACACGCAGTATTTC
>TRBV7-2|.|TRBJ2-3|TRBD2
CASSSGGVAKNTQYF
TGTGCCAGCAGCTCGGGGGGGGTGGCCAAAAACACGCAGTATTTT
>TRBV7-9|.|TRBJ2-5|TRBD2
CASSLAGLGDEQYF
TGTGCCAGCAGCTTAGCCGGACTAGGCGATGAGCAGTACTTC
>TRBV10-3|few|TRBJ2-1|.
CAISEYPGESYNEQFF
TGTGCCATCAGTGAGTATCCCGGGGAATCCTACAATGAGCAGTTCTTC
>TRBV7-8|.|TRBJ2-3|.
CARGLVLGGTDTQYF
TGTGCCCGCGGCTTGGTGCTGGGGGGCACAGATACGCAGTATTTC
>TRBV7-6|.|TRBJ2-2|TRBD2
CASSFLAGEGTGELYF
TGTGCCAGCAGCTTTTTAGCGGGAGAAGGTACCGGTGAGCTGTATTTT
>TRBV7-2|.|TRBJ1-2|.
CASSWSYGYTF
TGTGCCAGCAGCTGGAGCTATGGCTACACCTTC
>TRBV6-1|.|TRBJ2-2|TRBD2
CASSEWGTKNTGTQFF
TGTGCCAGCAGTGAATGGGGGACTAAGAACACCGGGACGCAGTTTTTT
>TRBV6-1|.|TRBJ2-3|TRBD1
CASRWSGTGPTGAQYF
TGTGCCAGCAGATGGTCCGGGACAGGGCCCACCGGGGCGCAGTATTTT
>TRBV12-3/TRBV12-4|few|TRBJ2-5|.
CASSPGDREETQYF
TGTGCCAGCAGTCCGGGGGACAGAGAAGAGACCCAGTACTTC
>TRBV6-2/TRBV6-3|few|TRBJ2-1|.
CATRAATLSDEQFF
TGTGCCACCCGTGCGGCTACCTTGAGCGATGAGCAGTTCTTC
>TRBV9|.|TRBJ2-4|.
CASSVGADIAKNIQYF
TGTGCCAGCAGCGTAGGAGCGGATATAGCCAAAAACATTCAGTACTTC
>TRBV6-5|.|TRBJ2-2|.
CASSYGVSAVNTGELFF
TGTGCCAGCAGTTACGGCGTTTCAGCGGTGAACACCGGGGAGCTGTTTTTT
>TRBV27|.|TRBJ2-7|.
CATGPVSLAEQYF
TGTGCCACCGGCCCGGTTAGTCTAGCCGAGCAGTACTTC
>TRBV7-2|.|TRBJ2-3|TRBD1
CASSFGGTGEDTQYF
TGTGCCAGCAGCTTCGGTGGGACAGGGGAAGATACGCAGTATTTT
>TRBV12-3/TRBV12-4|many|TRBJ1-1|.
CASTLRAGTEAFF
TGTGCCAGCACCTTAAGGGCTGGCACTGAAGCTTTCTTT
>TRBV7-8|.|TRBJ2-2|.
CASSRLRGANTDKLYF
TGTGCCAGCAGCCGCCTACGGGGTGCGAACACAGATAAGCTGTATTTT
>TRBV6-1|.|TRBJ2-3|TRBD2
CASRRNGGGGADTQYF
TGTGCCAGCAGGCGCAACGGGGGGGGCGGGGCAGATACGCAGTATTTT
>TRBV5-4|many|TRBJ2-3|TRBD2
CASSFDGGTTDTQYF
TGTGCCAGCAGCTTTGACGGGGGGACCACAGATACGCAGTATTTT
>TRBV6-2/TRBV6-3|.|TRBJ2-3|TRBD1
CAGRGGQDTDTQYF
TGTGCGGGCCGTGGGGGACAGGACACAGATACGCAGTATTTT
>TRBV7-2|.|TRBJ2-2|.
CASSLGAQAVRTETLYF
TGTGCCAGCAGCTTGGGGGCCCAGGCTGTAAGAACAGAGACGCTGTATTTT
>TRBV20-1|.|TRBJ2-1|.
CSARVQGNTYDEQFF
TGCAGTGCTAGAGTACAGGGTAACACGTACGATGAGCAGTTCTTC
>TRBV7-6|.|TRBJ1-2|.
CASSLTRTDGYTF
TGTGCCAGCAGCTTAACGAGGACAGACGGCTACACCTTC
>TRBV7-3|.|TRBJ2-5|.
CASSLRLGRGDQDTQYF
TGTGCCAGCAGCCTGAGGCTCGGGCGCGGTGACCAAGATACCCAGTACTTC
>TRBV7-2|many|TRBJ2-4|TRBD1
CASSLTGTGGGKNIQYF
TGTGCCAGCAGCTTAACCGGGACAGGGGGCGGCAAAAACATTCAGTACTTC